The 7 T cell receptor beta chains presented below share a single source sample, sequenced in a study of T-cell memory formation after mild COVID-19. TCRdb itself ran the 5' RACE reads through MiXCR, one entry per CDR3 protein. Of 300,000 to 350,000 distinct CDR3 sequences in the sample, 13% to 15% were seen once. Sequencing was carried out using PBMCs or a T cell subset sorted from them (not recorded which). These receptors all stem from a man in his late teens or twenties who had mild COVID-19 (a few samples of this study predate the infection). Cell type and time point are not known.

V gene TRBV12-3 or TRBV12-4 combines with J gene TRBJ2-5; the D gene is possibly TRBD1 (5 bases). V lost 7 bases, J lost 4 bases, and 22 bases lay in between. The CDR3 loop spans 16 amino acids. CDR3: CASTLQDPLGGETQYF. The CDR3 nucleotides read TGTGCCAGCACCCTACAGGACCCTCTAGGCGGAGAGACCCAGTACTTC.

This clonotype was detected a few times. J is TRBJ1-5 and V is TRBV6-2 or TRBV6-3, with TRBD1 matching 8 bases. Per the germline V gene, CDR1 is MNHEY and CDR2 is SVGEGT. The CDR3 length is 18 residues. Germline trimming cut 6 bases from V and 0 bases from J; bases unmatched to any gene: 13. The CDR3 spells CASRTGTGVYYSNQPQHF. For the CDR3, the DNA is TGTGCCAGCAGAACCGGGACAGGAGTTTATTATAGCAATCAGCCCCAGCATTTT.

This clonotype has just a few counts. The chain joins TRBV7-2 to TRBJ2-1; perhaps D is TRBD1 or TRBD2 (6 bases each). CDR3 length: 13 amino acids. Germline V lookup: CDR1 SGHTA, CDR2 FQGNSA. The ends were cut back, 4 bases at V and 11 bases at J, with 15 bases in the middle. In DNA form, the CDR3 reads TGTGCCAGCAGCTCCCCACCGGGGGCCCAGCAGTTCTTC. This gives the protein CASSSPPGAQQFF.

The CDR3 loop reads CASSQATANTEAFF. Here the CDR3 DNA reads TGTGCCAGCAGCCAAGCCACAGCGAACACTGAAGCTTTCTTT. The V call is TRBV14, the J call TRBJ1-1; D is unresolved. The length of the CDR3 is 14 residues. In germline, CDR1 is SGHDN, CDR2 FVKESK. V was clipped by 1 base and J by 1 base, with 7 bases between them.

The gene calls are TRBV6-5 and TRBJ2-3; D gene ambiguous. The CDR3 loop spans 13 amino acids. Germline values: CDR1 MNHEY, CDR2 SVGAGI. V lost 2 bases, J lost 5 bases, and 8 bases lay in between. This CDR3 reads CASSYGRVDTQYF. The CDR3 coding sequence is TGTGCCAGCAGTTACGGAAGGGTAGATACGCAGTATTTT.

This clonotype was found a few times. The V gene is TRBV7-2, the J gene TRBJ1-2; TRBD1 might be the D (6 bases). Trimming stripped 1 base from V and 2 bases from J, with 11 bases between. Germline values: CDR1 SGHTA, CDR2 FQGNSA. The CDR3 totals 15 residues. This chain's CDR3 is CASSLDQGRNYGYTF. The CDR3 DNA reads as TGTGCCAGCAGCTTAGATCAGGGGAGGAACTATGGCTACACCTTC.

This rearrangement joins TRBV15 to TRBJ2-5; possibly TRBD1 for D (6 bases). CDR1 is LNHNV, CDR2 YYDKDF, per germline (reference sequence). The ends were cut back, 0 bases at V and 7 bases at J, with 12 bases in the middle. This CDR3 is built from 14 residues. The CDR3 is CATSRDPDRATQYF. Here the CDR3 DNA reads TGTGCCACCAGCAGAGATCCGGACAGAGCGACCCAGTACTTC. The entire variable domain, with the rest obtained from reference TRBV15 and TRBJ2-5, is as follows: DAMVIQNPRYQVTQFGKPVTLSCSQTLNHNVMYWYQQKSSQAPKLLFHYYDKDFNNEADTPDNFQSRRPNTSFCFLDIRSPGLGDTAMYLCATSRDPDRATQYFGPGTRLLVL.